This entry lists 22 T cell receptor beta chains sequenced from one sample in a study of cytomegalovirus exposure and HLA in healthy donors. Primers included in the PCR were 60 Vbeta and 13 Jbeta primers. Libraries were prepared by immunoSEQ multiplex PCR; TCRdb keeps only in-frame clonotypes and omits some of them. The sample includes more than 95,000 clones, around 84% seen only once; the top ten take approximately 6%. Input material: PBMCs. The receptors were sampled from a woman between 40 and 50 years old in good health and CMV-seronegative.

This rearrangement joins TRBV28 to TRBJ1-2; D ambiguous. The CDR3 is 13 residues long. Germline V gene sequence: CDR1 MDHEN, CDR2 SYDVKM. With 10 bases removed from V and 5 bases from J, the gap between germline ends came to 17 bases. CDR3 nucleotides: TGTGCCACCGTGCGAGGGCTTCGGTATGGCTACACCTTC. This codes for CATVRGLRYGYTF.

This rearrangement joins TRBV27 to TRBJ2-6, with D unresolved. This CDR3 region has 15 residues. V lost 5 bases and J lost 1, with 9 bases in between. Germline assignment: CDR1 MNHEY and CDR2 SMNVEV (reference sequence). The CDR3 reads CASSGGVSGANVLTF. The DNA of the CDR3 is TGTGCCAGCAGTGGTGGAGTTTCTGGGGCCAACGTCCTGACTTTC.

This clone appeared a single time. The V gene is TRBV7-9, the J gene TRBJ1-1; 7 nucleotides line up with TRBD1. Germline values: CDR1 SEHNR, CDR2 FQNEAQ (reference sequence). CDR3 size: 12 residues. Trimming cost V 5 bases and J 8 bases; bases outside gene matches: 5. The CDR3 sequence: CASSTPTGEAFF. In DNA, the CDR3 is TGTGCCAGCAGCACACCGACAGGGGAAGCTTTCTTT.

The chain uses TRBV2 and TRBJ1-2, with a tentative D call TRBD1 (5 bases). The V gene's germline CDR1 is SNHLY and CDR2 FYNNEI. Trimming shortened V by 4 bases and J by 6 bases, and 12 bases separated the two germline ends. This CDR3 region has 13 residues. The CDR3, as DNA: TGTGCCAGCAGTGGGGGGGAGTGGGATGGCTACACCTTC. It yields the protein CASSGGEWDGYTF. The full variable domain, with the rest looked up from reference TRBV2 and TRBJ1-2, is EPEVTQTPSHQVTQMGQEVILRCVPISNHLYFYWYRQILGQKVEFLVSFYNNEISEKSEIFDDQFSVERPDGSNFTLKIRSTKLEDSAMYFCASSGGEWDGYTFGSGTRLTVV.

The genes are TRBV2 and TRBJ2-3; 7 positions agree with TRBD2. The CDR3 runs to 15 residues. Per the germline V gene, CDR1 is SNHLY and CDR2 is FYNNEI. The V and J ends lost 6 bases and 2 bases, in that order; junction bases with no gene match: 8. The CDR3 bases are TGTGCCAGCAGGAGAGTGGGACTAACCACAGATACGCAGTATTTT. Protein: CASRRVGLTTDTQYF.

The genes are TRBV4-3 and TRBJ2-2; weak D call: TRBD1 (5 bases). V dropped 1 base and J dropped 0 bases, with 9 bases sitting between them. The CDR3 is 16 amino acids. CDR1 and CDR2 (germline): LGHNA, YSLEER. Here the CDR3 DNA reads TGCGCCAGCAGCCAAGTTGGGGCGGCGAACACCGGGGAGCTGTTTTTT. This codes for CASSQVGAANTGELFF.

The chain employs TRBV4-2 and TRBJ2-5; 7 bases are a match to TRBD1. The end of the DNA fits TRBJ2-7 better, so the J call may be wrong. The germline CDR1 and CDR2 sequences are LGHNA and YNFKEQ. The CDR3 runs to 15 residues. The CDR3 coding sequence is TGTGCCAGCAGCCAAGACCGACAGGGTTTCTACGAGCAGTACTTC. Its protein product is CASSQDRQGFYEQYF.

The chain recombines TRBV5-5 with TRBJ2-3; 7 positions agree with TRBD1. Trimming at V came to 6 bases and at J to 1 base, leaving 14 bases not matched to a gene. The CDR3 consists of 17 residues. CDR1 SGHKS and CDR2 YYEKEE come from the germline V gene (reference sequence). CDR3 DNA sequence: TGTGCCAGCAATCCCCGAGTGGGCGGACAGGGCACAGATACGCAGTATTTT. Its translation is CASNPRVGGQGTDTQYF.

V is TRBV28 and J is TRBJ2-7, with 9 bases lining up with TRBD2. Unmatched junction bases numbered 10, after V lost 3 bases and J lost 7 bases. CDR1 is MDHEN, CDR2 SYDVKM, per germline. This CDR3 spans 15 amino acids. This CDR3 is CASSFSSGSLREQYF. The CDR3 nucleotides are TGTGCCAGCAGTTTTAGTAGCGGGAGCCTTCGGGAGCAGTACTTC.

The count of this clone is one. The chain's CDR3 is CASSQEATRYGYTF. CDR3 bases: TGCGCCAGCAGCCAAGAGGCCACCCGCTATGGCTACACCTTC. This sequence joins TRBV4-3 and TRBJ1-2; D not resolved. Trimming cost V 0 bases and J 4 bases, with 9 bases left between them. The germline gives CDR1 LGHNA, CDR2 YSLEER. The CDR3 is 14 residues long.

V is TRBV19 and J is TRBJ2-1; D is perhaps TRBD2 (5 bases). The CDR3 is 15 residues long. Germline values: CDR1 LNHDA, CDR2 SQIVND (reference sequence). V gave up 3 bases and J gave up 3 bases, with 12 bases separating them. For the CDR3, the DNA is TGTGCCAGTAGTATGAAGCGGCCAGTCTACAATGAGCAGTTCTTC. Protein sequence: CASSMKRPVYNEQFF.

The chain combines TRBV6-5 with TRBJ2-7; TRBD1 matches at 7 bases. Germline values: CDR1 MNHEY, CDR2 SVGAGI. The CDR3 covers 12 residues. The J segment lost 5 bases and the V segment lost 6 bases, leaving 4 bases of the junction unmatched. The CDR3 DNA is TGTGCCAGCAGCCAGGGACAGAACGAGCAGTACTTC. This sequence encodes CASSQGQNEQYF.

The rearrangement uses TRBV5-1 and TRBJ1-1, with 11 bases lining up with TRBD1. Germline V gene lookup returns CDR1 SGHRS and CDR2 YFSETQ. This CDR3 has 13 amino acids. V shed 4 bases, J shed 7 bases, and the junction held 3 bases outside the gene matches. The DNA for the CDR3 is TGCGCCAGCAGCCTGGGACAGGGGGTTGAAGCTTTCTTT. Translating gives CASSLGQGVEAFF.

In its sample, this clone was seen a few times. The rearrangement links TRBV11-2 to TRBJ1-2; the D is unclear. V was clipped by 0 bases and J by 4 bases, with 9 bases between them. Germline lookup yields CDR1 SGHAT and CDR2 FQNNGV. The CDR3 sequence is 14 residues long. The CDR3 region has the DNA TGTGCCAGCAGCTTAGAGGCAACCACCTATGGCTACACCTTC. Its translation: CASSLEATTYGYTF.

The chain uses TRBV28 and TRBJ1-5; 8 bases agree with TRBD1. The germline CDR1 and CDR2 sequences are MDHEN and SYDVKM. The CDR3 consists of 13 residues. V lost 8 bases and J lost 4; bases outside the gene matches: 4. CDR3 sequence reads: CASRTGRNQPQHF. In nucleotides, the CDR3 is TGTGCCAGCCGGACAGGGAGAAATCAGCCCCAGCATTTT.

The sample holds a few counts of this clone. CDR3 DNA sequence: TGTGCCAGCAGTTTAGACCCTAGTGCGGGACCCTACGAGCAGTACTTC. This codes for CASSLDPSAGPYEQYF. The rearrangement links TRBV28 to TRBJ2-7, with D perhaps matching TRBD2 (6 bases). This CDR3 has 16 residues. The germline V and J ends were trimmed by 2 bases and 2 bases, with 16 bases remaining between them. Germline V gene sequence: CDR1 MDHEN, CDR2 SYDVKM.

The chain employs TRBV18 and TRBJ1-2, with 7 bases that match TRBD1. Germline V gene lookup returns CDR1 KGHSH and CDR2 LQKENI. The CDR3 sequence is 14 residues long. V dropped 4 bases and J dropped 4; count of bases not matched to a gene: 6. The DNA for the CDR3 is TGTGCCAGCTCACAGGGGGCTCAGAGCTATGGCTACACCTTC. This sequence encodes CASSQGAQSYGYTF.

This chain joins TRBV28 and TRBJ2-7; D may be TRBD2 (5 bases). Germline V CDR1 and CDR2: MDHEN, SYDVKM. Trimming removed 2 bases at V and 3 bases at J, with 8 bases between. The CDR3 extends over 13 amino acids. CDR3 protein: CASSLAGNYEQYF. The CDR3 DNA follows: TGTGCCAGCAGTTTAGCGGGCAACTACGAGCAGTACTTC.

The rearrangement uses TRBV6-6 and TRBJ1-2; possible D gene TRBD1, 5 bases. Trimming pared 8 bases from V and 7 bases from J, leaving 14 bases between. The CDR3 has 12 residues. The germline V gene encodes CDR1 MNHNY and CDR2 SVGAGI (reference sequence). CDR3 coding DNA: TGTGCCAGCTGGGGGGGATCGGGTGGCTACACCTTC. Translated: CASWGGSGGYTF.

A single count supports this clone. An end of the junction does not agree with germline; a read error may underlie this. The genes are TRBV7-8 and TRBJ2-4; 8 positions agree with TRBD1. Per the germline V gene, CDR1 is SGHVS and CDR2 is FQNEAQ. The CDR3 totals 16 residues. The CDR3 DNA follows: TGTGCCAGCAGCCTCCCCATGGGTACAGGGGGAAACAGTCAGTACTTC. Amino acids: CASSLPMGTGGNSQYF.

The chain employs TRBV29-1 and TRBJ1-2; D possibly corresponds to TRBD1 (5 bases). Germline CDR1 and CDR2: SQVTM and ANQGSEA. Trimming pared 6 bases from V and 0 bases from J, leaving 11 bases between. This CDR3 has 13 residues. The DNA for the CDR3 is TGCAGCGTCCGACAGAGCTCTAACTATGGCTACACCTTC. Amino acids: CSVRQSSNYGYTF.

The V gene is TRBV28, the J gene TRBJ2-1; maybe TRBD2 (5 bases). Trimming removed 5 bases at V and 3 bases at J, with 11 bases between. Germline CDR1 MDHEN, CDR2 SYDVKM. The CDR3 totals 14 residues. This chain's CDR3 is CASSGRTDYNEQFF. Here the CDR3 DNA reads TGTGCCAGCAGTGGTAGGACTGACTACAATGAGCAGTTCTTC.